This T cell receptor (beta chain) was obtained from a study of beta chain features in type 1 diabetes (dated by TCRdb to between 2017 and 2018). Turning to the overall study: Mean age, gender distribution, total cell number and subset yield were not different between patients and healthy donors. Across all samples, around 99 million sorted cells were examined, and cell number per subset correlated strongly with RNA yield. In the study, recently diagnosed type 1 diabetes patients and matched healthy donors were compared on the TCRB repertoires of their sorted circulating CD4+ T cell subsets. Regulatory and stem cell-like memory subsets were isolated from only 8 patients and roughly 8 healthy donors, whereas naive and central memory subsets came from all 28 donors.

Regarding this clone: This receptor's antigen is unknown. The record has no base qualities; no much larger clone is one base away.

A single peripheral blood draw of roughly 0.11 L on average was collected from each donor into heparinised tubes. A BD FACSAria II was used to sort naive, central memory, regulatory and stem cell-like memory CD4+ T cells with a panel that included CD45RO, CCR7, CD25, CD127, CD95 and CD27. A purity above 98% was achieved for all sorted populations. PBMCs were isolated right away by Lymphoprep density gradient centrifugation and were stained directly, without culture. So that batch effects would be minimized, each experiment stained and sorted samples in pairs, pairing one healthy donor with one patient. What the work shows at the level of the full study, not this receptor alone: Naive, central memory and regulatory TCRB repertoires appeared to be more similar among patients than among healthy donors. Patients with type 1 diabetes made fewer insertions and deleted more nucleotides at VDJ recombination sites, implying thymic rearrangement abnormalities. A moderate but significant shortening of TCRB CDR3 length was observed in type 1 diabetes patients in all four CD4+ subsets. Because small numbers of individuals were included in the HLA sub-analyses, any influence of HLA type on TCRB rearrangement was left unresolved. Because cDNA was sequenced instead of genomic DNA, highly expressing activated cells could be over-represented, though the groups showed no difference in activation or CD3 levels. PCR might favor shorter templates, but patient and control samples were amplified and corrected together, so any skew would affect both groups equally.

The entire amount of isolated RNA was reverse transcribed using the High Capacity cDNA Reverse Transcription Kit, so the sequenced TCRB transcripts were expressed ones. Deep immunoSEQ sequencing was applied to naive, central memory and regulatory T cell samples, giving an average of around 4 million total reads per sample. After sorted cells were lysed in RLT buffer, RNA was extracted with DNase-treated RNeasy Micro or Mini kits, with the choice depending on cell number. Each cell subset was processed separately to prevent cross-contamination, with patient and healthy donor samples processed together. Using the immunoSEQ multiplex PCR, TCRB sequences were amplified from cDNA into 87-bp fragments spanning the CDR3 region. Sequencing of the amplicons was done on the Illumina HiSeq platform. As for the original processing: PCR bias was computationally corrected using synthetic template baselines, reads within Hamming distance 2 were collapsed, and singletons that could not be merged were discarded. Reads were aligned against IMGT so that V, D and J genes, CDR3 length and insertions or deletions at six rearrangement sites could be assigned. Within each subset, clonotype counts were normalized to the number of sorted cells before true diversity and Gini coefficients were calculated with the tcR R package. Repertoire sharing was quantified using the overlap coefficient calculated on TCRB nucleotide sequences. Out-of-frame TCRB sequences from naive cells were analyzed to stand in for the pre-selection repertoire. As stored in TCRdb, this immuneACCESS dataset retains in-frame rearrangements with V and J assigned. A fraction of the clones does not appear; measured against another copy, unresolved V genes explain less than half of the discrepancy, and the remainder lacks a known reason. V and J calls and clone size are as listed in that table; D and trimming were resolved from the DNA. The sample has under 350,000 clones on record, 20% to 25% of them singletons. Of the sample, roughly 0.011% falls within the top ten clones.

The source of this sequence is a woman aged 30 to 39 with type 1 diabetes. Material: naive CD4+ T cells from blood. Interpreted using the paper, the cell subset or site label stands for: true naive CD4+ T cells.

The CDR3 in this case is CASGILDRAEQYF. The bases are TGTGCCAGTGGAATACTCGACAGGGCCGAGCAGTACTTC. The chain employs TRBV19 and TRBJ2-7; 7 middle bases align to TRBD1. CDR1 and CDR2 were assigned from the germline V gene (reference sequence) as LNHDA and SQIVND. The CDR3 has 13 amino acids, counting the end cysteine and phenylalanine. The sequence is cut down to CDR3 DNA, 39 bases in frame from base 1. Here V drops 8 bases and J drops 6 bases, and the junction holds 10 bases not matched to any gene. Beyond the CDR3, the reference TRBV19 and TRBJ2-7 genes provide the residues; the full variable domain reads: DGGITQSPKYLFRKEGQNVTLSCEQNLNHDAMYWYRQDPGQGLRLIYYSQIVNDFQKGDIAEGYSVSREKKESFPLTVTSAQKNPTAFYLCASGILDRAEQYFGPGTRLTVT.